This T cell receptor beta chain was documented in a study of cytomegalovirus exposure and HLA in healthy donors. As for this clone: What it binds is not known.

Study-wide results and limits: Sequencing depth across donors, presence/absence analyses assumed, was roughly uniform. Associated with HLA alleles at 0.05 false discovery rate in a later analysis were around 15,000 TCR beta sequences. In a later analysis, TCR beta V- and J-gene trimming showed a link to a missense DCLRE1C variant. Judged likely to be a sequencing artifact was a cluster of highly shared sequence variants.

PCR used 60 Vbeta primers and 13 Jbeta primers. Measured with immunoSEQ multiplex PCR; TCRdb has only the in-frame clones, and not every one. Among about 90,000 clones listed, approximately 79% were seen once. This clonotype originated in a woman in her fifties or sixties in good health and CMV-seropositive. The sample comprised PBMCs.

In nucleotides, the CDR3 is TGTGCCAGTAGTTTCGGGCAAGAGACCCAGTACTTC. Residues: CASSFGQETQYF. This rearrangement joins TRBV19 to TRBJ2-5; D remains ambiguous. In germline, CDR1 is LNHDA, CDR2 SQIVND (reference sequence). The CDR3 loop spans 12 amino acids. Between the trimmed V and J ends, which lost 5 bases and 2 bases, there was a span of 6 bases.